This passage covers 30 T cell receptor beta chains from one sample sequenced in a study of cytomegalovirus exposure and HLA in healthy donors. A multiplex PCR was run with 60 Vbeta primers and 13 Jbeta primers. Assay used: immunoSEQ multiplex PCR; TCRdb lists only in-frame clones, some missing. The repertoire holds 150,000 to 200,000 clones, with about 80% as singletons. The sequenced sample was PBMCs. These receptors originate from a man aged 35-49 years in good health and CMV-seronegative.

As to this clone: Germline is not matched at one junction end, which may reflect a read error. The CDR3 nucleotides are TGTGCTAGCAGCCCGAGGCTTAGTACCTACAATGAGCAGTTCTTC. Its translation: CASSPRLSTYNEQFF. The chain links TRBV7-7 to TRBJ2-1, with D uncertain. The CDR3 is 15 amino acids. In germline, CDR1 is SSHAT, CDR2 FNYEAQ (reference sequence).

In its sample, this clone was seen a few times. This rearrangement joins TRBV5-1 to TRBJ2-7, with 7 bases aligning to TRBD2. The V gene's germline CDR1 is SGHRS and CDR2 YFSETQ. The junction had 9 bases not matched to a gene; V was cut back by 4 bases and J by 2 bases. This CDR3 has 15 residues. The chain's CDR3 is CASSLTGGTAYEQYF. CDR3 bases: TGCGCCAGCAGCCTCACCGGGGGGACGGCCTACGAGCAGTACTTC. Full variable domain (rest looked up from reference TRBV5-1 and TRBJ2-7): KAGVTQTPRYLIKTRGQQVTLSCSPISGHRSVSWYQQTPGQGLQFLFEYFSETQRNKGNFPGRFSGRQFSNSRSEMNVSTLELGDSALYLCASSLTGGTAYEQYFGPGTRLTVT.

The rearrangement joins TRBV9 to TRBJ2-7, with TRBD1 matching over 9 bases. This CDR3 is built from 16 residues. The V gene's germline CDR1 is SGDLS and CDR2 YYNGEE. Unmatched junction bases numbered 5, after V lost 0 bases and J lost 1 base. The CDR3 nucleotides read TGTGCCAGCAGCGTAGAAGGGACAGGGAGGTCCTACGAGCAGTACTTC. Its protein is CASSVEGTGRSYEQYF.

Details on this clone: A junction end diverges from the germline sequence, so it may reflect a read error. The rearrangement uses TRBV7-9 and TRBJ1-2; 11 bases match TRBD1. The CDR3 length is 16 residues. Germline assignment: CDR1 SEHNR and CDR2 FQNEAQ (reference sequence). CDR3 sequence reads: CSSSLGTGGIGVGYTF. The CDR3, as DNA: TGTTCCAGCAGCTTAGGGACAGGGGGAATTGGAGTAGGCTACACCTTC. The whole variable domain, filled in from reference TRBV7-9 and TRBJ1-2, reads DTGVSQNPRHKITKRGQNVTFRCDPISEHNRLYWYRQTLGQGPEFLTYFQNEAQLEKSRLLSDRFSAERPKGSFSTLEIQRTEQGDSAMYLCSSSLGTGGIGVGYTFGSGTRLTVV.

This chain links TRBV11-2 with TRBJ2-4, with 7 bases lining up with TRBD1. Germline values: CDR1 SGHAT, CDR2 FQNNGV. The CDR3 contains 19 residues. The J segment lost 0 bases and the V segment lost 5 bases, leaving 16 bases of the junction unmatched. The CDR3 is CASSHSRQGQGVAKNIQYF. The CDR3 nucleotides read TGTGCCAGCAGCCACTCAAGACAGGGCCAAGGCGTAGCCAAAAACATTCAGTACTTC. Combining the CDR3 with reference TRBV11-2 and TRBJ2-4 gives the whole variable domain EAGVAQSPRYKIIEKRQSVAFWCNPISGHATLYWYQQILGQGPKLLIQFQNNGVVDDSQLPKDRFSAERLKGVDSTLKIQPAKLEDSAVYLCASSHSRQGQGVAKNIQYFGAGTRLSVL.

CDR3 nucleotides: TGTGCCAGCAGCTTAGAATACGGGAGGTCCGAGCAGTACTTC. Protein sequence: CASSLEYGRSEQYF. J is TRBJ2-7 and V is TRBV7-3; 7 nucleotides line up with TRBD2. J gave up 6 bases and V 2 bases, and 7 bases lay outside the gene matches. Germline V gene data show CDR1 as SGHTA and CDR2 as FQGTGA. This CDR3 contains 14 residues.

V usage is TRBV5-1 and J usage is TRBJ2-1; TRBD1 agrees at 8 bases. The CDR3 contains 15 residues. Per germline, CDR1 SGHRS and CDR2 YFSETQ. V was pared by 3 bases and J by 5 bases, with 7 bases of the junction left unmatched. CDR3: CASSSTGDLNNEQFF. The CDR3 nucleotides are TGCGCCAGCAGCTCGACAGGGGACCTGAACAATGAGCAGTTCTTC.

This clone was recorded only once. This rearrangement joins TRBV18 to TRBJ1-2; D unresolved. V dropped 0 bases and J dropped 5 bases, with 7 bases sitting between them. Germline V gene lookup returns CDR1 KGHSH and CDR2 LQKENI. The CDR3 is made up of 13 amino acids. The CDR3 protein is CASSPPARYGYTF. CDR3 DNA: TGTGCCAGCTCACCACCAGCTCGTTATGGCTACACCTTC.

V usage is TRBV7-2 and J usage is TRBJ2-3, with D possibly matching TRBD2 (5 bases). In germline, CDR1 is SGHTA, CDR2 FQGNSA. The CDR3 runs to 16 residues. Trimming removed 1 base at V and 7 bases at J, with 18 bases between. The CDR3 DNA is TGTGCCAGCAGCTTAGTCCCGGGGATCCCCCCGAATACGCAGTATTTT. Protein sequence: CASSLVPGIPPNTQYF. Full variable domain (missing parts from reference TRBV7-2 and TRBJ2-3): GAGVSQSPSNKVTEKGKDVELRCDPISGHTALYWYRQSLGQGLEFLIYFQGNSAPDKSGLPSDRFSAERTGGSVSTLTIQRTQQEDSAVYLCASSLVPGIPPNTQYFGPGTRLTVL.

This sequence joins TRBV7-8 and TRBJ2-1; the D is unclear. Germline CDR1 SGHVS, CDR2 FQNEAQ. With 5 bases removed from V and 8 bases from J, the gap between germline ends came to 7 bases. The CDR3 is 11 amino acids. The CDR3: CASSPLDEQFF. The CDR3 nucleotides read TGTGCCAGCAGCCCTCTCGATGAGCAGTTCTTC.

In this sample, this clone turned up a few times. This chain uses TRBV5-8 with TRBJ2-6; tentative D call: TRBD2 (5 bases). The germline V gene has CDR1 SGHTS and CDR2 YDEGEE. Trimming pared 4 bases from V and 0 bases from J, leaving 14 bases between. The CDR3 totals 17 residues. CDR3 amino acids: CASSVDGMGSGANVLTF. CDR3 DNA: TGTGCCAGCAGCGTCGACGGGATGGGCTCTGGGGCCAACGTCCTGACTTTC.

This clone was found once. This rearrangement joins TRBV11-2 to TRBJ2-1; weak D call: TRBD2 (6 bases). V lost 3 bases to trimming and J lost 5 bases, with 11 bases between them. Germline lookup yields CDR1 SGHAT and CDR2 FQNNGV. The CDR3 spans 14 residues. Here the CDR3 reads CASSLGEADNEQFF. In DNA, the CDR3 is TGTGCCAGCAGCTTGGGGGAGGCCGACAATGAGCAGTTCTTC.

This rearrangement joins TRBV30 to TRBJ2-1, with TRBD1 matching 9 bases. The CDR3 is 15 residues long. The germline CDR1 and CDR2 sequences are GTSNPN and SVGIG (reference sequence). After removal of 4 bases from V and 5 bases from J, the junction contained 9 bases not matched to a gene. The CDR3: CAWNYGTGGHNEQFF. CDR3 DNA sequence: TGTGCCTGGAATTATGGCACAGGGGGCCACAATGAGCAGTTCTTC.

The chain joins TRBV6-6 to TRBJ2-7, with 7 bases lining up with TRBD1. V dropped 6 bases and J dropped 4; count of bases not matched to a gene: 6. Germline CDR1 is MNHNY and CDR2 is SVGAGI (reference sequence). The CDR3 contains 13 residues. CDR3 residues: CASSRGQRYEQYF. CDR3 nucleotide sequence: TGTGCCAGCAGCCGGGGACAGAGATACGAGCAGTACTTC.

The rearrangement uses TRBV2 and TRBJ1-2; maybe TRBD1 (5 bases). V was trimmed by 4 bases and J by 3 bases, leaving 12 bases between them. The germline CDR1 and CDR2 sequences are SNHLY and FYNNEI. The CDR3 contains 14 residues. Here the CDR3 reads CASSGGGAYYGYTF. Written as DNA, the CDR3 is TGTGCCAGCAGTGGTGGAGGGGCGTACTATGGCTACACCTTC.

Comments on this clone: One junction end does not reproduce the germline sequence, and a read error may be involved. This chain uses TRBV25-1 with TRBJ1-2; D remains unclear. This CDR3 spans 12 amino acids. Germline values: CDR1 MGHDK, CDR2 SYGVNS. The CDR3 loop reads CASSEFGLGYIF. The CDR3 coding sequence is TGTGCCAGCAGTGAATTTGGCCTGGGCTACATCTTC.

The chain couples TRBV6-5 to TRBJ2-5; 10 bases align to TRBD1. V lost 5 bases to trimming and J lost 4 bases; unmatched junction nucleotides: 1. The CDR3 runs to 13 residues. Per the germline V gene, CDR1 is MNHEY and CDR2 is SVGAGI. CDR3 region: CASSRTGGETQYF. The CDR3 DNA reads as TGTGCCAGCAGTAGGACAGGGGGAGAGACCCAGTACTTC.

This chain joins TRBV4-3 and TRBJ2-3; 9 positions agree with TRBD2. The ends lost 2 bases at V and 4 bases at J; junction bases unmatched: 4. Germline loops: CDR1 LGHNA, CDR2 YSLEER. The CDR3 consists of 15 residues. The CDR3 region is CASSQLAGVADTQYF. For the CDR3, the DNA is TGCGCCAGCAGCCAATTAGCGGGAGTGGCAGATACGCAGTATTTT.

The chain has TRBV28 and TRBJ1-2; D perhaps matches TRBD1 (6 bases). V was pared by 5 bases and J by 5 bases, with 12 bases between. The CDR3 runs 13 residues. Germline V lookup: CDR1 MDHEN, CDR2 SYDVKM. The CDR3 sequence: CASSPTGNYGYTF. The CDR3 DNA is TGTGCCAGCAGTCCAACAGGGAATTATGGCTACACCTTC.

The CDR3 DNA is TGTGCCAGCAGGAGGACAGGTTTTGGAGGAAACACCATATATTTT. Amino acids: CASRRTGFGGNTIYF. The chain couples TRBV6-6 to TRBJ1-3; TRBD1 aligns across 7 bases. CDR1 MNHNY and CDR2 SVGAGI come from the germline V gene (reference sequence). CDR3 length equals 15 residues. Trimming at V came to 6 bases and at J to 4 bases, leaving 9 bases not matched to a gene.

J is TRBJ1-4 and V is TRBV7-2; TRBD1 matches at 8 bases. Germline CDR1 SGHTA, CDR2 FQGNSA. This CDR3 contains 14 residues. V shed 6 bases, J shed 2 bases, and the junction held 2 bases outside the gene matches. CDR3 in DNA: TGTGCCAGCAGGCCAGGGGGCACTAATGAAAAACTGTTTTTT. It is translated as CASRPGGTNEKLFF.

The chain joins TRBV6-1 to TRBJ2-5; the D gene is possibly TRBD2 (6 bases). Germline CDR1 and CDR2: MNHNS and SASEGT. Trimming shortened V by 1 base and J by 4 bases, and 19 bases separated the two germline ends. The CDR3 is 17 residues long. CDR3 amino acids: CASSEGRRGWEGETQYF. The CDR3 nucleotides read TGTGCCAGCAGTGAAGGGCGGCGGGGTTGGGAAGGAGAGACCCAGTACTTC.

This clone was picked up a small number of times. The J gene is TRBJ2-7, the V gene TRBV7-3; 11 bases are shared with TRBD2. V was pared by 2 bases and J by 4 bases, with 4 bases of the junction left unmatched. Germline V gene sequence: CDR1 SGHTA, CDR2 FQGTGA. The CDR3 runs to 15 residues. The CDR3 region has the DNA TGTGCCAGCAGCTTATCCGGGACTAGCGGTTACGAGCAGTACTTC. It yields the protein CASSLSGTSGYEQYF.

This chain connects TRBV4-2 to TRBJ2-3; 11 nucleotides align to TRBD2. This CDR3 has 14 residues. Germline V gives CDR1 LGHNA, CDR2 YNFKEQ. V lost 2 bases, J lost 8 bases, and 3 bases stayed unmatched. CDR3 bases: TGTGCCAGCAGCCAATTCCTAGCGGGGGGTACGCAGTATTTT. The encoded protein is CASSQFLAGGTQYF.

This clone turned up a few times. In nucleotides, the CDR3 is TGTGCCAGCAGCCAAGGGAGGGGGGGATTAAAGACCCAGTACTTC. This sequence encodes CASSQGRGGLKTQYF. The chain is built from TRBV4-2 and TRBJ2-5, with D possibly being TRBD2 (7 bases). Trimming stripped 1 base from V and 6 bases from J, with 15 bases between. This CDR3 has 15 residues. The germline CDR1 and CDR2 sequences are LGHNA and YNFKEQ.

The chain is built from TRBV7-9 and TRBJ1-1, with no clear D. Germline V lookup: CDR1 SEHNR, CDR2 FQNEAQ (reference sequence). V lost 6 bases and J 0 bases, leaving 8 bases between the germline ends. The length of the CDR3 is 13 residues. CDR3 sequence reads: CASSRAMNTEAFF. The CDR3 bases are TGTGCCAGCAGTCGAGCAATGAACACTGAAGCTTTCTTT.

This chain connects TRBV19 to TRBJ1-2; 10 bases line up with TRBD1. Germline-derived CDR1 and CDR2 are LNHDA and SQIVND (reference sequence). CDR3 length equals 15 residues. The V segment lost 8 bases and the J segment 4 bases; nucleotides outside the gene matches: 10. The CDR3 protein is CASCCGTGELYGYTF. CDR3 coding DNA: TGTGCCAGTTGTTGCGGGACAGGGGAGCTCTATGGCTACACCTTC.

The rearrangement uses TRBV6-5 and TRBJ2-3, with a tentative D call TRBD2 (6 bases). Deletions cut 5 bases from V and 2 bases from J, with 14 bases between. CDR1 MNHEY and CDR2 SVGAGI come from the germline V gene. The CDR3 contains 15 residues. In DNA, the CDR3 is TGTGCCAGCAGTCCCGGGACTCATCACACAGATACGCAGTATTTT. Translated: CASSPGTHHTDTQYF.

The genes are TRBV4-1 and TRBJ2-1; TRBD2 matches at 10 bases. The length of the CDR3 is 15 residues. Trimming at V came to 1 base and at J to 8 bases, leaving 5 bases not matched to a gene. Per germline, CDR1 MGHRA and CDR2 YSYEKL. CDR3 DNA: TGCGCCAGCAGCCAAGGCCTAGCGGGAGCTTATGAGCAGTTCTTC. This codes for CASSQGLAGAYEQFF.

This chain connects TRBV9 to TRBJ2-7, with a tentative D call TRBD2 (6 bases). The germline V gene encodes CDR1 SGDLS and CDR2 YYNGEE. V lost 7 bases and J lost 3, with 14 bases in between. CDR3 length equals 13 residues. The CDR3 DNA sequence: TGTGCCAGCGGGTCTGGGCGGGGCTACGAGCAGTACTTC. Encoded protein: CASGSGRGYEQYF.